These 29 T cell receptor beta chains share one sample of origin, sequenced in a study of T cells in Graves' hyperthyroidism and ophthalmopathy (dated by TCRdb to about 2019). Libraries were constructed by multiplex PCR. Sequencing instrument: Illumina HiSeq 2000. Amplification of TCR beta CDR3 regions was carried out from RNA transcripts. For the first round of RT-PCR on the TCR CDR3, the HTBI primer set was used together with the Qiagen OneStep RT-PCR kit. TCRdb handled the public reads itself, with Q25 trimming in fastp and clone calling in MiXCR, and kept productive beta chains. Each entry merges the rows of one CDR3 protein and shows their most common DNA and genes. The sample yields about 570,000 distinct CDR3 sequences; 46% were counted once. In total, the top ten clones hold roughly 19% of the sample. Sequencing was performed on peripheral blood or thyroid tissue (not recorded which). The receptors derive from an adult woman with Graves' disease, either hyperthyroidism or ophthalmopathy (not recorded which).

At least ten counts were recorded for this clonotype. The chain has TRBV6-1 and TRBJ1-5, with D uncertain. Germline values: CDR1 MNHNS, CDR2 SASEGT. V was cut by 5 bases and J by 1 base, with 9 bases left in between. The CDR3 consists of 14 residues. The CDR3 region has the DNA TGTGCCAGCAGTCGTAAGGGAAGCAATCAGCCCCAGCATTTT. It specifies CASSRKGSNQPQHF.

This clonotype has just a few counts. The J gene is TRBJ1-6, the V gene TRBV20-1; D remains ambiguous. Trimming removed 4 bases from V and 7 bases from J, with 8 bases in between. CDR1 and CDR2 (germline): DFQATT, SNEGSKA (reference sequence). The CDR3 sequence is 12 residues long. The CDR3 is CSATKQNSPLHF. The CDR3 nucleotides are TGCAGTGCTACAAAACAGAATTCACCCCTCCACTTT.

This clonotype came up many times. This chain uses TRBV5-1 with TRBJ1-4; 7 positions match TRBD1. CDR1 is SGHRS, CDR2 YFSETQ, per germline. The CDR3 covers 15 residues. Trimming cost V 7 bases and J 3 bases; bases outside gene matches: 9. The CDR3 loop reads CASFSGTDPNEKLFF. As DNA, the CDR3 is TGCGCCAGCTTCTCCGGGACAGATCCTAATGAAAAACTGTTTTTT.

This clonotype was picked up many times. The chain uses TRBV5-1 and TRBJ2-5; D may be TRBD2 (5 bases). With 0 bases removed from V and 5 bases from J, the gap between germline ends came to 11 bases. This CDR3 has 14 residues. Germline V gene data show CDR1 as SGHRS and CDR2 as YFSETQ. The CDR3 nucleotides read TGCGCCAGCAGCTTGGTCGGTGGCGGGGAGACCCAGTACTTC. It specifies CASSLVGGGETQYF.

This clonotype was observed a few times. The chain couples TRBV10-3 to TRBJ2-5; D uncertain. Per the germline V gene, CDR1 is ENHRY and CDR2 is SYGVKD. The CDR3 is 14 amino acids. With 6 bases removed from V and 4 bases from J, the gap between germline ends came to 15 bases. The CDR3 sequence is CAISQGKGVETQYF. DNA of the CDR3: TGTGCCATCAGCCAAGGGAAAGGTGTAGAGACCCAGTACTTC.

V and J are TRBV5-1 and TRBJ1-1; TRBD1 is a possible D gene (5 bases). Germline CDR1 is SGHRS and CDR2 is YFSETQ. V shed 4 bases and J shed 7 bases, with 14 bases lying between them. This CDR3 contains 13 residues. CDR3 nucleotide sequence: TGCGCCAGCAGCCAAGGGACGGGGGATGAAGCTTTCTTT. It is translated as CASSQGTGDEAFF. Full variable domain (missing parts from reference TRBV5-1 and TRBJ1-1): KAGVTQTPRYLIKTRGQQVTLSCSPISGHRSVSWYQQTPGQGLQFLFEYFSETQRNKGNFPGRFSGRQFSNSRSEMNVSTLELGDSALYLCASSQGTGDEAFFGQGTRLTVV.

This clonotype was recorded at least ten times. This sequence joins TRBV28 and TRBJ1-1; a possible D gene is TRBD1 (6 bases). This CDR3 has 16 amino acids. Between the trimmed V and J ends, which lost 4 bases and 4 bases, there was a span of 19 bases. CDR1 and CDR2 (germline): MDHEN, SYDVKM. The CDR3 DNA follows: TGTGCCAGCAGTTCCCAGCTGGGGGGCGGGAGCACTGAAGCTTTCTTT. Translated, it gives CASSSQLGGGSTEAFF.

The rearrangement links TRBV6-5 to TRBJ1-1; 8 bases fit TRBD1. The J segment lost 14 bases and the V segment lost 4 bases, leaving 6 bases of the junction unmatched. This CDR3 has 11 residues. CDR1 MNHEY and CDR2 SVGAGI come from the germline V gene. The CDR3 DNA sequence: TGTGCCAGCAGTTCCGGGACAGGAGGATTCTTT. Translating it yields CASSSGTGGFF.

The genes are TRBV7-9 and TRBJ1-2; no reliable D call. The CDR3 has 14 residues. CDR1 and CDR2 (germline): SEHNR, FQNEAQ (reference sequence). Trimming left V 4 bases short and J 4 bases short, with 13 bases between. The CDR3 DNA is TGTGCCAGCAGCTCCGCACAACGGGCCTATGGCTACACCTTC. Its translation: CASSSAQRAYGYTF. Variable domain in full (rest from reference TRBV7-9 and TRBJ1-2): DTGVSQNPRHKITKRGQNVTFRCDPISEHNRLYWYRQTLGQGPEFLTYFQNEAQLEKSRLLSDRFSAERPKGSFSTLEIQRTEQGDSAMYLCASSSAQRAYGYTFGSGTRLTVV.

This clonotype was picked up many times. CDR3 loop: CASSSSRSSGGEAFF. As DNA, the CDR3 is TGTGCCAGCAGCTCCTCTCGGAGCTCCGGAGGGGAAGCTTTCTTT. The rearrangement links TRBV9 to TRBJ1-1; D remains unclear. V was cut by 4 bases and J by 8 bases, with 21 bases left in between. This CDR3 has 15 amino acids. Germline CDR1 SGDLS, CDR2 YYNGEE. The full variable domain, with the rest looked up from reference TRBV9 and TRBJ1-1, is DSGVTQTPKHLITATGQRVTLRCSPRSGDLSVYWYQQSLDQGLQFLIQYYNGEERAKGNILERFSAQQFPDLHSELNLSSLELGDSALYFCASSSSRSSGGEAFFGQGTRLTVV.

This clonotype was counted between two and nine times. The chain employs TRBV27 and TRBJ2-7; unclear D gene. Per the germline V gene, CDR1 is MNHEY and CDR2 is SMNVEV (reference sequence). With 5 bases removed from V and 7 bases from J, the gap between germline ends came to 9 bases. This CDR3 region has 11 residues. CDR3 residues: CASSPRSEQYF. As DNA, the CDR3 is TGTGCCAGCAGTCCGCGGTCGGAGCAGTACTTC.

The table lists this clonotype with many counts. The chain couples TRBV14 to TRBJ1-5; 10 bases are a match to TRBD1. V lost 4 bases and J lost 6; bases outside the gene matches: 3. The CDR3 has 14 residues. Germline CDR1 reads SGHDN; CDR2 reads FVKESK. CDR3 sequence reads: CASSLTGGFQPQHF. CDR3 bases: TGTGCCAGCAGCCTGACAGGGGGCTTTCAGCCCCAGCATTTT.

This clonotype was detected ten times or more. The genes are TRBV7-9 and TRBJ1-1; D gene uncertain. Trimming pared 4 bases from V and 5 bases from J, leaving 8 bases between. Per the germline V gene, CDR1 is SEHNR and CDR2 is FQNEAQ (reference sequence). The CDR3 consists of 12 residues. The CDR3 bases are TGTGCCAGCAGCTCAAGATGGACTGAAGCTTTCTTT. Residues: CASSSRWTEAFF.

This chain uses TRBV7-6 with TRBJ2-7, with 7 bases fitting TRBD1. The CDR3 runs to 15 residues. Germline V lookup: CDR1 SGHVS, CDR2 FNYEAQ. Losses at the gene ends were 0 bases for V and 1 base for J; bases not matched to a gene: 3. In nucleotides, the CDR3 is TGTGCCAGCAGCTTAGCGCGGACAGGATCCTACGAGCAGTACTTC. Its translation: CASSLARTGSYEQYF.

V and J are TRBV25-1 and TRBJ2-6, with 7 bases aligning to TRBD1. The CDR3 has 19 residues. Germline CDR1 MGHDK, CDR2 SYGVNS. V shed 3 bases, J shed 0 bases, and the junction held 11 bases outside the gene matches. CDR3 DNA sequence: TGTGCCAGCAGTGAGGGAATAGGCAGGGGGTACTCTGGGGCCAACGTCCTGACTTTC. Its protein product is CASSEGIGRGYSGANVLTF.

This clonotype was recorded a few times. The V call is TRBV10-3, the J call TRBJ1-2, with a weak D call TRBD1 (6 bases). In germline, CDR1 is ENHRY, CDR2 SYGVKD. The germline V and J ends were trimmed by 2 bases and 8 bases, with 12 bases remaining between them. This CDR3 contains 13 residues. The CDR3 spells CAISEPTGGGYTF. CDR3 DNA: TGTGCCATCAGTGAGCCGACAGGTGGAGGCTACACCTTC.

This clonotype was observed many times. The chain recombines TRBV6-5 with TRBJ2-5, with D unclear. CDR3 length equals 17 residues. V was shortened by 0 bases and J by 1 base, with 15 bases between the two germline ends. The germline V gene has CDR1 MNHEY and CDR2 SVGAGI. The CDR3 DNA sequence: TGTGCCAGCAGTTACTCCCCCCCGGCGGTCTTCCAAGAGACCCAGTACTTC. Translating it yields CASSYSPPAVFQETQYF.

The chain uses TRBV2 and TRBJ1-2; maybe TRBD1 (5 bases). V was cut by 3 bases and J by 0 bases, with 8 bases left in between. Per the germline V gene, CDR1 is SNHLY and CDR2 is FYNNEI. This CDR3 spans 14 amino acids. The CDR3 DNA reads TGTGCCAGCAGTGAGGGGGAGACTAACTATGGCTACACCTTC. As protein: CASSEGETNYGYTF.

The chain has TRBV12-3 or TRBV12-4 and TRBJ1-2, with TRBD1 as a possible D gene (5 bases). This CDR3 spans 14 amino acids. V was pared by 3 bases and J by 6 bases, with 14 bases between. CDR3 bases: TGTGCCAGCAGTTTGGGGGATCCGAGGGATGGCTACACCTTC. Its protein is CASSLGDPRDGYTF.

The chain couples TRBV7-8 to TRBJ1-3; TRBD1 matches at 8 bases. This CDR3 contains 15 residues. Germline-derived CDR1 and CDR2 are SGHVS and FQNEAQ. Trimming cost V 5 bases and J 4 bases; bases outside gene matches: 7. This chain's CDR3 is CASSQSGQGGNTIYF. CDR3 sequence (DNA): TGTGCCAGCAGCCAGTCAGGACAGGGCGGAAACACCATATATTTT.

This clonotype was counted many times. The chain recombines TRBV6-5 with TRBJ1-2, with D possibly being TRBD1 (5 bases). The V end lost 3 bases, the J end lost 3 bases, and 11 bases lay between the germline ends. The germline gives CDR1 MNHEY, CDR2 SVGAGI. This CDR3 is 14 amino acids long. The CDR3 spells CASSYHGADYGYTF. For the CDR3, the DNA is TGTGCCAGCAGTTATCACGGGGCGGACTATGGCTACACCTTC.

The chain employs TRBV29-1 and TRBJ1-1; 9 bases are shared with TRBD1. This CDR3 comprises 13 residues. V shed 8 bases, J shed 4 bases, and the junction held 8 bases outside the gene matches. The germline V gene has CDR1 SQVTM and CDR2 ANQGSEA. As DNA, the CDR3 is TGCAGCTCCAAACAGGGGGCGAGCACTGAAGCTTTCTTT. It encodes CSSKQGASTEAFF.

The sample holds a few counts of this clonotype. The CDR3 reads CASSVGGQGAYSPLHF. CDR3 in DNA: TGTGCCAGCAGCGTGGGAGGACAGGGGGCTTATTCACCCCTCCACTTT. The chain uses TRBV9 and TRBJ1-6; 11 bases align to TRBD1. The V gene end was trimmed by 2 bases and the J gene end by 8 bases; junction bases not matched to a gene: 6. Germline V lookup: CDR1 SGDLS, CDR2 YYNGEE. The length of the CDR3 is 16 residues.

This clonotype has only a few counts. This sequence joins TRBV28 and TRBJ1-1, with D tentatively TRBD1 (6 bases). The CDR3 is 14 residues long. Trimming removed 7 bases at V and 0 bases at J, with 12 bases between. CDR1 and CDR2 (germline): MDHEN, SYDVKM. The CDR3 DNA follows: TGTGCCAGCACGGGGGCCGGCCTGAACACTGAAGCTTTCTTT. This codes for CASTGAGLNTEAFF. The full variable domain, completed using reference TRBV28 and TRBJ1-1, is DVKVTQSSRYLVKRTGEKVFLECVQDMDHENMFWYRQDPGLGLRLIYFSYDVKMKEKGDIPEGYSVSREKKERFSLILESASTNQTSMYLCASTGAGLNTEAFFGQGTRLTVV.

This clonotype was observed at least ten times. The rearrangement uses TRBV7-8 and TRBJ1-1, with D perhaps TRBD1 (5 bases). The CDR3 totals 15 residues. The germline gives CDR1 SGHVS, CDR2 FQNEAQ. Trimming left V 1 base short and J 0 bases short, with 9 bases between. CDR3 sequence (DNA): TGTGCCAGCAGCTTAGTTGGGGCCATGAACACTGAAGCTTTCTTT. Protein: CASSLVGAMNTEAFF.

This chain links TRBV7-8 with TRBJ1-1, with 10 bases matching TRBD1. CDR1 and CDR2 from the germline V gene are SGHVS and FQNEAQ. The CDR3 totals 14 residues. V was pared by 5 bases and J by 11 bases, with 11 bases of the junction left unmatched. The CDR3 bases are TGTGCCAGCAGCCCCGTGGGGACAGGGGTTTCGGCTTTCTTT. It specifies CASSPVGTGVSAFF.

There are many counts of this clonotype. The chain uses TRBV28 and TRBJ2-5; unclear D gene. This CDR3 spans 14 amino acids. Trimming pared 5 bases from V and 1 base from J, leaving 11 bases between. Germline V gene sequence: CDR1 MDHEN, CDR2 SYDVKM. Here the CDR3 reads CASSLSDPQETQYF. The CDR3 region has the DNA TGTGCCAGCAGTCTCTCCGACCCCCAAGAGACCCAGTACTTC.

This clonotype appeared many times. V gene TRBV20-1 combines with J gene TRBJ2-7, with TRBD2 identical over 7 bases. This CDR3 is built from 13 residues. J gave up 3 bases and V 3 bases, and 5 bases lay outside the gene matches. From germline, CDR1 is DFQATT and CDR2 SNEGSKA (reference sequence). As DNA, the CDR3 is TGCAGTGCTAGGCCCGGGGGGAGCTACGAGCAGTACTTC. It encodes CSARPGGSYEQYF.

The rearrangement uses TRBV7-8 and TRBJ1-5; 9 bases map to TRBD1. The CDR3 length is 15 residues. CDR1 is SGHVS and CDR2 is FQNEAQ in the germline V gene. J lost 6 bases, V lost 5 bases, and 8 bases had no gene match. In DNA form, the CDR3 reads TGTGCCAGCAGCCCGGGACAGGGTCTCGGTCAGCCCCAGCATTTT. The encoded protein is CASSPGQGLGQPQHF.